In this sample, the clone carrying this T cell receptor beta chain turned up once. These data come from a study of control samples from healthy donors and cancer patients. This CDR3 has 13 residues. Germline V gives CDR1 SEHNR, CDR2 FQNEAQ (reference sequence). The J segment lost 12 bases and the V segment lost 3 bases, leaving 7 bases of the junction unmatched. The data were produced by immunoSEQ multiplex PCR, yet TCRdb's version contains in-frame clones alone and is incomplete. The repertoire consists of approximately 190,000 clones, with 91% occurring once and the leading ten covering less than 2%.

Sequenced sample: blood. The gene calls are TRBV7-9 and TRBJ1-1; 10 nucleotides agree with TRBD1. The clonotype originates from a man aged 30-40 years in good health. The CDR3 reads CASSLDRDRGTFF. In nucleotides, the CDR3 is TGTGCCAGCAGCTTGGACCGGGACAGGGGAACTTTCTTT.